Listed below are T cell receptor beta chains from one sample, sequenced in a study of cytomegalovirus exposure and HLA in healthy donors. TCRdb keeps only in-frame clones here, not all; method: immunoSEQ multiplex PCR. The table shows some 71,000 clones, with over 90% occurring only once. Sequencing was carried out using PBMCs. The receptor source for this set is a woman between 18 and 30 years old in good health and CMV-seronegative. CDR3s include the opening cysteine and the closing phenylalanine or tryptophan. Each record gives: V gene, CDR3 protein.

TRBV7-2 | CASSLPGGRDPFYEQYF
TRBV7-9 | CASSSTNDRYYEQYF
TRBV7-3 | CASSSGRAGANVLTF
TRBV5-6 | CASSSTQVGETQYF
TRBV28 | CASSWGLEQFF
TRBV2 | CASSEFGQGNQPQHF
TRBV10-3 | CAISIGTPYEQYF
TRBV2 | CASSGRDVDEQYF
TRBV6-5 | CASSPGLAGTDTQYF
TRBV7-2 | CASSLDRLQAFF
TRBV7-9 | CASREGQGAGTGELFF
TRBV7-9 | CASSVTEQETQYF
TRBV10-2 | CASSLTLGEVLTRGYTF
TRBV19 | CASSSSGQVEAFF
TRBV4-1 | CASSPLSFGSYNEQFF
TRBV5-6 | CASSSDGTGENIQYF
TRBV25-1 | CASSEPHTGVVPDTQYF
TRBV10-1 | CASSPSGGLIEQFF